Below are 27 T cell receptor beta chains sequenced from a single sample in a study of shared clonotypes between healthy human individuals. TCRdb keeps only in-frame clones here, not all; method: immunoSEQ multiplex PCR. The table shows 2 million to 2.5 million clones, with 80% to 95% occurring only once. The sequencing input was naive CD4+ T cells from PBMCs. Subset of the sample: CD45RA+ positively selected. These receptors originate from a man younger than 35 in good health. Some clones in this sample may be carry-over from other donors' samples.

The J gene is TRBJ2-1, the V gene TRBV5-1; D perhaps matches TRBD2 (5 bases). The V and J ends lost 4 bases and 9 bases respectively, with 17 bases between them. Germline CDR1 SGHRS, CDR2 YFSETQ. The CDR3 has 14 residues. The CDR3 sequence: CASSLLTSFAEQFF. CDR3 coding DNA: TGCGCCAGCAGCCTACTAACTAGTTTTGCTGAGCAGTTCTTC.

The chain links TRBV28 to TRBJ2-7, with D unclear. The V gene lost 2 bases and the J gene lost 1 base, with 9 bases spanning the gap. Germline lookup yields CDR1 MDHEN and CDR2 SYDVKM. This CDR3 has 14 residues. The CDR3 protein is CASSLRDRSYEQYF. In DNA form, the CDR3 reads TGTGCCAGCAGTTTAAGGGATCGGTCCTACGAGCAGTACTTC.

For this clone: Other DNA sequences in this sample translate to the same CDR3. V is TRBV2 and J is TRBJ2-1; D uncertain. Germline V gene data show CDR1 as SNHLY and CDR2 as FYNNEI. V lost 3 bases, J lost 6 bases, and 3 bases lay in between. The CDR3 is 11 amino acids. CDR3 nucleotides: TGTGCCAGCAGTGAGGTCAATGAGCAGTTCTTC. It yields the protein CASSEVNEQFF.

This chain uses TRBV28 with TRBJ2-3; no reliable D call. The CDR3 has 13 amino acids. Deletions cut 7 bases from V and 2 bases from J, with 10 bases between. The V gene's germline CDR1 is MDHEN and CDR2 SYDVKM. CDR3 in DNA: TGTGCCAGCATCAAGGATTCCACAGATACGCAGTATTTT. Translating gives CASIKDSTDTQYF.

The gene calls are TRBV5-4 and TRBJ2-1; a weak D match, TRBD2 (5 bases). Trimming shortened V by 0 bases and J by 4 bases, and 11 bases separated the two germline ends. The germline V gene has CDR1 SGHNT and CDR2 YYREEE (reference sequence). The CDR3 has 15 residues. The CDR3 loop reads CASSLGGSAYNEQFF. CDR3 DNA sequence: TGTGCCAGCAGCTTGGGAGGTAGCGCGTACAATGAGCAGTTCTTC.

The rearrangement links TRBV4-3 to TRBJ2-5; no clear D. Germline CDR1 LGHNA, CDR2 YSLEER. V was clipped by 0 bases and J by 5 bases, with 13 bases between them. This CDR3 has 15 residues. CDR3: CASSQDPPPGETQYF. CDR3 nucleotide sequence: TGCGCCAGCAGCCAAGACCCACCCCCCGGGGAGACCCAGTACTTC.

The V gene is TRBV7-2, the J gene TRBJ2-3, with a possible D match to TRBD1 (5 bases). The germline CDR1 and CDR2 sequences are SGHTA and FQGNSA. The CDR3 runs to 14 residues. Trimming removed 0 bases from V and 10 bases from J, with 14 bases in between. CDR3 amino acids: CASSLARTLPAQYF. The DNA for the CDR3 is TGTGCCAGCAGCTTAGCGAGGACATTGCCAGCGCAGTATTTT.

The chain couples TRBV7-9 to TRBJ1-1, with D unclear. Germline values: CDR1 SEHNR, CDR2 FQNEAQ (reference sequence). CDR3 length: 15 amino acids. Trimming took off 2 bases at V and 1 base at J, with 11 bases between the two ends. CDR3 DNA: TGTGCCAGCAGCTTATGGGATGCTAGGAACACTGAAGCTTTCTTT. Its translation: CASSLWDARNTEAFF.

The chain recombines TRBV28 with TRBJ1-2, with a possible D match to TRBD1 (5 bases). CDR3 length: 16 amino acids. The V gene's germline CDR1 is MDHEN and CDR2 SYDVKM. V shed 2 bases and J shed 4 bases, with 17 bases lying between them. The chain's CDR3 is CASSLGAWGGGYGYTF. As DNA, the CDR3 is TGTGCCAGCAGTTTAGGGGCTTGGGGCGGCGGCTATGGCTACACCTTC.

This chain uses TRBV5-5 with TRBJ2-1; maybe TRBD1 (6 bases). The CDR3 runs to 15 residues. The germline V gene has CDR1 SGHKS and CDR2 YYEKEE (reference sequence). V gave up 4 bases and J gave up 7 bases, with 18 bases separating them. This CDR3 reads CASSPTGNRGNEQFF. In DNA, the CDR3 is TGTGCCAGCAGCCCTACAGGGAATAGAGGGAATGAGCAGTTCTTC.

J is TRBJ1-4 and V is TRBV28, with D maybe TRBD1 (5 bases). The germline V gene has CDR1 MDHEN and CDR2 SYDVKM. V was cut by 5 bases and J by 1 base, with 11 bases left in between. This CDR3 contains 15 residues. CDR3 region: CASSASGLTNEKLFF. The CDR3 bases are TGTGCCAGCAGTGCCTCAGGGTTAACTAATGAAAAACTGTTTTTT.

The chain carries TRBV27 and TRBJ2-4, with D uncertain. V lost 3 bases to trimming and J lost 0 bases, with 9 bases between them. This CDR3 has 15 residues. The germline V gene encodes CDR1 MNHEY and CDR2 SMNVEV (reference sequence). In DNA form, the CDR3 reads TGTGCCAGCAGTTTTGCAGCACTAGCCAAAAACATTCAGTACTTC. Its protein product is CASSFAALAKNIQYF.

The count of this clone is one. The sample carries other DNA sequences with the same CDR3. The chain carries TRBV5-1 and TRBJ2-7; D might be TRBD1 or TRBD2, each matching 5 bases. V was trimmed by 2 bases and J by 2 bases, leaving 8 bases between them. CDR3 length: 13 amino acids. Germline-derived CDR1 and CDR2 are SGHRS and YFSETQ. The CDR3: CASSFEGTYEQYF. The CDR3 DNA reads TGCGCCAGCAGCTTTGAGGGGACCTACGAGCAGTACTTC.

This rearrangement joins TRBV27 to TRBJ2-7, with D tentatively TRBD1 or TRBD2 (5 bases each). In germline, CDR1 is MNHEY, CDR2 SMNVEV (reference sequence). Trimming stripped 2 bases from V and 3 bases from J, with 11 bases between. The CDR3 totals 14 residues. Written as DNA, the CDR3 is TGTGCCAGCAGTTTAGTGGGGACGCGCTACGAGCAGTACTTC. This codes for CASSLVGTRYEQYF.

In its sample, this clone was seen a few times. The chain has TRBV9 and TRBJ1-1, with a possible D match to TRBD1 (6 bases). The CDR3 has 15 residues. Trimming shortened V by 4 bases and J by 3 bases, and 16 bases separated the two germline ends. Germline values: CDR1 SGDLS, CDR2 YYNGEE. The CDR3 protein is CASSQGRGQHTEAFF. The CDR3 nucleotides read TGTGCCAGCAGCCAGGGGCGGGGACAACACACTGAAGCTTTCTTT.

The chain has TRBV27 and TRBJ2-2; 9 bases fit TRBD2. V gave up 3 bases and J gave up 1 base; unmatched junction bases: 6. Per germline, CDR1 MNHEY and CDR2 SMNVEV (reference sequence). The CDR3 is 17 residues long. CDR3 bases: TGTGCCAGCAGTTTTCGCGGGACTAGCTGGAACACCGGGGAGCTGTTTTTT. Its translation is CASSFRGTSWNTGELFF.

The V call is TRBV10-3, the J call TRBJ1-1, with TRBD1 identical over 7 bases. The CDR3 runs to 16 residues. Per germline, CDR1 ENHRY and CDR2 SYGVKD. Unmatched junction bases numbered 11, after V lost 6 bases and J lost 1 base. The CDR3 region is CAISNPHDRANTEAFF. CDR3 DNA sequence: TGTGCCATCAGCAACCCGCACGACAGGGCGAACACTGAAGCTTTCTTT.

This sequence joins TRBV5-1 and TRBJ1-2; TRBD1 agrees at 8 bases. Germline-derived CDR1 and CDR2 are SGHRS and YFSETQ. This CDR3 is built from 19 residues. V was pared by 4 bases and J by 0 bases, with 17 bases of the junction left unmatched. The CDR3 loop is CASSELPGGQGPSNYGYTF. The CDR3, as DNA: TGCGCCAGCAGCGAACTCCCGGGTGGACAGGGACCCTCTAACTATGGCTACACCTTC.

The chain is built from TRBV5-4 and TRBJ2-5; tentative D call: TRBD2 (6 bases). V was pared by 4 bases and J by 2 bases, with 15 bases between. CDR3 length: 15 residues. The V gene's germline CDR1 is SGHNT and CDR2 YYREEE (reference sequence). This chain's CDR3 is CASSIQLREQETQYF. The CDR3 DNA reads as TGTGCCAGCAGCATACAATTGCGGGAACAAGAGACCCAGTACTTC. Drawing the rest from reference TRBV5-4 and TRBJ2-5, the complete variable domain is ETGVTQSPTHLIKTRGQQVTLRCSSQSGHNTVSWYQQALGQGPQFIFQYYREEENGRGNFPPRFSGLQFPNYSSELNVNALELDDSALYLCASSIQLREQETQYFGPGTRLLVL.

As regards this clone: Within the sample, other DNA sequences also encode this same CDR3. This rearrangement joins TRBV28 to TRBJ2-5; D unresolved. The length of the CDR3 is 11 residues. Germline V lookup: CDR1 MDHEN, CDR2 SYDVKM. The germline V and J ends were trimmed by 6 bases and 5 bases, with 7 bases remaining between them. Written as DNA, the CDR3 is TGTGCCAGCAGCCCGGCCGAGACCCAGTACTTC. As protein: CASSPAETQYF.

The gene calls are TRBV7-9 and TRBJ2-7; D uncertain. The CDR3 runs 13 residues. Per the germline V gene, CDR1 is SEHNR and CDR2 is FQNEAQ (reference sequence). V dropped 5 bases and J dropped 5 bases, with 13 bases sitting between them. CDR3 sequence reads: CASSLGAENEQYF. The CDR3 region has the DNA TGTGCCAGCAGCCTAGGTGCGGAGAACGAGCAGTACTTC.

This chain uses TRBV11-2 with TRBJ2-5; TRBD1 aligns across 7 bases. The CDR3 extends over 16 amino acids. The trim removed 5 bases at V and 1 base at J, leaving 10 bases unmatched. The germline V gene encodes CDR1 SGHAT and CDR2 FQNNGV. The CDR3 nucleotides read TGTGCCAGCAGCCTATCCTACAGGGGACCCCAAGAGACCCAGTACTTC. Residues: CASSLSYRGPQETQYF.

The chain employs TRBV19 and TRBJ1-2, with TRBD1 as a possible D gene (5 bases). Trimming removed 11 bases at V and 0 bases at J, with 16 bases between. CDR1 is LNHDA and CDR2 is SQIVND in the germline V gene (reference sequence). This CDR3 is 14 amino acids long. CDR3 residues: CASLGLLANYGYTF. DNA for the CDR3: TGTGCCTCCCTGGGACTGCTCGCTAACTATGGCTACACCTTC.

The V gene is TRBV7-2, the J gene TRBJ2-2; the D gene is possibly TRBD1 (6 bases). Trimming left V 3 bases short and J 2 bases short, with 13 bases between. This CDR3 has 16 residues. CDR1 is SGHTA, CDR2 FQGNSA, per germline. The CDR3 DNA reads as TGTGCCAGCAGCTTCCCCGGGACAACAAACACCGGGGAGCTGTTTTTT. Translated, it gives CASSFPGTTNTGELFF.

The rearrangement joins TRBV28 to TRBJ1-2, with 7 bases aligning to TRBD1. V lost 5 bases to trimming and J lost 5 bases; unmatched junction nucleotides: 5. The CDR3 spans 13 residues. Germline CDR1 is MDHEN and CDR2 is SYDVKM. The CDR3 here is CASSRGRGYGYTF. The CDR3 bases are TGTGCCAGCAGTAGGGGGCGAGGGTATGGCTACACCTTC.

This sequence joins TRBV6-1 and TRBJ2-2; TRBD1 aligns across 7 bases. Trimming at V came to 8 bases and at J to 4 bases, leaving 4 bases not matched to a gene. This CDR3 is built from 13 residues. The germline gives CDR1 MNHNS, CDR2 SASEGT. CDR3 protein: CASGGQFTGELFF. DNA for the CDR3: TGTGCCAGCGGGGGACAGTTCACCGGGGAGCTGTTTTTT.

The CDR3 nucleotides are TGTGCCAGCAGCTCCAGGGGGTCCGAGCAGTACTTC. This gives the protein CASSSRGSEQYF. The chain couples TRBV7-9 to TRBJ2-7; 7 bases fit TRBD1. CDR3 length equals 12 residues. The V gene end was trimmed by 4 bases and the J gene end by 6 bases; junction bases not matched to a gene: 3. Germline V gene lookup returns CDR1 SEHNR and CDR2 FQNEAQ (reference sequence).